The 7 T cell receptor beta chains listed next were all sequenced from one sample in a study of cytomegalovirus exposure and HLA in healthy donors (dated by TCRdb to the late 2010s). Preparation of the library involved the immunoSEQ multiplex PCR assay. A mixture of 60 forward primers for TCR Vbeta segments and 13 reverse primers for TCR Jbeta segments was used in the multiplex PCR. In its TCRdb copy, this immuneACCESS table keeps in-frame sequences only and misses some clones. Where compared with another copy, unresolved V genes explain less than half of these, and the others have no known cause. The sample's table covers 150,000 or so clones. The top ten hold around 1.6% of the sample. Sequencing used PBMCs. The source is a middle-aged woman in good health and CMV-seropositive.

This chain links TRBV6-5 with TRBJ1-2, with D perhaps TRBD1 (6 bases). Germline V gene lookup returns CDR1 MNHEY and CDR2 SVGAGI. CDR3 length: 14 amino acids. V was clipped by 6 bases and J by 5 bases, with 16 bases between them. CDR3 coding DNA: TGTGCCAGCAGCCAAATCAGGGGAATGTATGGCTACACCTTC. It specifies CASSQIRGMYGYTF.

The V call is TRBV2, the J call TRBJ1-5; D is undetermined. Between the trimmed V and J ends, which lost 5 bases and 4 bases, there was a span of 15 bases. Germline values: CDR1 SNHLY, CDR2 FYNNEI. This CDR3 spans 15 amino acids. The CDR3 loop is CASSWSGRENQPQHF. The CDR3 DNA follows: TGTGCCAGCAGTTGGTCGGGCCGGGAAAATCAGCCCCAGCATTTT.

The chain is built from TRBV15 and TRBJ2-1; 12 bases match TRBD2. The CDR3 is 20 amino acids. V trimming: 3 bases; J trimming: 4 bases; junction bases outside the gene matches: 16. Per the germline V gene, CDR1 is LNHNV and CDR2 is YYDKDF (reference sequence). The CDR3 here is CATSSPGTSGPGGPYNEQFF. CDR3 DNA: TGTGCCACCAGCAGTCCCGGGACTAGCGGGCCGGGGGGTCCTTACAATGAGCAGTTCTTC.

This chain's CDR3 is CASRSDGVRTSYEQYF. The CDR3 bases are TGTGCCAGCAGGTCCGACGGGGTCCGAACCTCCTACGAGCAGTACTTC. The V and J genes are TRBV27 and TRBJ2-7, with D possibly matching TRBD2 (5 bases). This CDR3 has 16 residues. CDR1 MNHEY and CDR2 SMNVEV come from the germline V gene (reference sequence). V was shortened by 6 bases and J by 0 bases, with 18 bases between the two germline ends.

J is TRBJ2-1 and V is TRBV7-2; 7 bases fit TRBD2. This CDR3 is built from 13 residues. The V segment lost 5 bases and the J segment 11 bases; nucleotides outside the gene matches: 9. Germline V gene lookup returns CDR1 SGHTA and CDR2 FQGNSA. The CDR3 here is CASSQDGLVKQFF. CDR3 sequence (DNA): TGTGCCAGCAGCCAGGACGGACTAGTGAAGCAGTTCTTC.

This chain's CDR3 is CSSTRGTGELFF. The CDR3 DNA is TGCAGCTCTACCCGGGGCACCGGGGAGCTGTTTTTT. The rearrangement links TRBV29-1 to TRBJ2-2; possibly TRBD2 for D (5 bases). The germline gives CDR1 SQVTM, CDR2 ANQGSEA. CDR3 length: 12 residues. The V and J ends lost 8 bases and 4 bases respectively, with 11 bases between them.

The genes are TRBV5-8 and TRBJ2-7; 10 bases fit TRBD1. Germline CDR1 SGHTS, CDR2 YDEGEE. This CDR3 is built from 14 residues. The junction had 1 base not matched to a gene; V was cut back by 2 bases and J by 2 bases. The CDR3 sequence is CASSFGTGAYEQYF. CDR3 nucleotides: TGTGCCAGCAGCTTCGGGACAGGGGCCTACGAGCAGTACTTC.